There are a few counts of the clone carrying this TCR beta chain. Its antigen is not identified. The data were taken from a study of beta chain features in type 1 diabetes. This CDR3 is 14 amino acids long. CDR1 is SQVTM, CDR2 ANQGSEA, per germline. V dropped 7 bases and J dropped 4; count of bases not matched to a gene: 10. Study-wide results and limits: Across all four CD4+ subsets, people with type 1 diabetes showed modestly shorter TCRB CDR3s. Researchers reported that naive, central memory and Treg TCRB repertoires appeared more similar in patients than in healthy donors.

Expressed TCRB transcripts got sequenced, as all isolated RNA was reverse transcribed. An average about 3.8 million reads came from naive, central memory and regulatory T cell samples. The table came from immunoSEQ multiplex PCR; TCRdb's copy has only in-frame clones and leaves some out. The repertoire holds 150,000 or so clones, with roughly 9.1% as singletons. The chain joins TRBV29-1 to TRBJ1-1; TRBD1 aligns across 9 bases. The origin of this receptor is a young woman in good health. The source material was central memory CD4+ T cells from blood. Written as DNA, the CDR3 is TGCAGCGGAGGGGTGACAGGGGGGATCACTGAAGCTTTCTTT. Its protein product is CSGGVTGGITEAFF. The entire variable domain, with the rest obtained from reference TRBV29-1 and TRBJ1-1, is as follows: SAVISQKPSRDICQRGTSLTIQCQVDSQVTMMFWYRQQPGQSLTLIATANQGSEATYESGFVIDKFPISRPNLTFSTLTVSNMSPEDSSIYLCSGGVTGGITEAFFGQGTRLTVV.